This TCR beta chain was sequenced in a study of shared clonotypes between healthy human individuals. Several immunoSEQ 96-well plates shared each subset's DNA, each plate a replicate. Data came from immunoSEQ multiplex PCR; TCRdb stores just in-frame clones and leaves some out. The sample carries over a million clones, approximately 80% recorded once. Comments on this clone: Its cognate antigen is unknown.

Broader study findings: Compared with clonotypes that all four donors shared, non-shared clonotypes had lower generation probabilities.

The V gene's germline CDR1 is GTSNPN and CDR2 SVGIG (reference sequence). This CDR3 region has 12 residues. The V and J ends lost 2 bases and 5 bases respectively, with 9 bases between them. Healthy adults negative for HIV, lacking recent acute infections or vaccinations, served as donors. This clonotype was sampled from a man between 18 and 35 years old in good health. Some clones in this sample may be carry-over from other donors' samples. Sequenced material: memory CD4+ T cells from PBMCs. Specified subset: CD45RA-negative fraction. The chain recombines TRBV30 with TRBJ2-5, with D hard to call. The CDR3 coding sequence is TGTGCCTGGAGTCCATCAGGCGAGACCCAGTACTTC. This gives the protein CAWSPSGETQYF.